This TCR delta chain emerged from a study of γδ T cells in repeated Plasmodium falciparum infection. Regarding the study as a whole: Compared with Australian children, Malian Vdelta2-negative repertoires seemed more clonal, less diverse, less shared.

Gammadelta T cells were flow-sorted from PBMC into Vgamma9/Vdelta2+ and Vdelta2-negative populations for bulk analysis. The CDR3 sequence is 35 residues long. Germline V gives CDR1 GEAIGNYY, CDR2 EKD. TCRdb processed the multiplex PCR reads again with the CATT caller. The sample includes around 57,000 delta-chain clones, roughly 1.8% seen only once; the top ten take approximately 15%. This clone was seen a few times. Its specificity is not known. The protein TCRdb lists differs from the translation of the DNA at residue 27; the protein given here is translated from the DNA itself. The clonotype was recovered from a pool of human donors (malaria-infected and uninfected, not separated). This sequence joins TRDV2 and TRDJ3, with D possibly being TRDD3 (6 bases). Input material: gamma-delta T cells from blood. The CDR3 is CACDPPRLCHGKEYTLARILGIQSISPWDTGQMFF. The CDR3 DNA sequence: TGTGCCTGTGACCCCCCGCGGTTGTGCCACGGCAAAGAATACACCTTGGCCAGGATTCTGGGGATTCAATCCATTAGCCCCTGGGACACCGGACAGATGTTTTTC.